One sample yielded the 2 T cell receptor beta chains listed below, sequenced in a study of T cells after yellow fever vaccination. Each CDR3 protein is one row after TCRdb ran MiXCR on the 5' RACE reads. There are approximately 550,000 distinct CDR3 sequences in the sample; roughly 21% occur only once, and 14% lies in the top ten. Sequences were derived from PBMCs, sampled 15 days after the yellow fever booster vaccination. The receptors stem from a man younger than 45 who received the YFV17D yellow fever vaccine.

The rearrangement links TRBV5-1 to TRBJ2-3; weak D call: TRBD2 (5 bases). The CDR3 sequence is 14 residues long. V lost 5 bases and J lost 0, with 10 bases in between. From germline, CDR1 is SGHRS and CDR2 YFSETQ. The CDR3 DNA sequence: TGCGCCAGCAGGAGGGATTATAGCACAGATACGCAGTATTTT. It yields the protein CASRRDYSTDTQYF.

The chain combines TRBV9 with TRBJ2-5, with D possibly being TRBD1 (6 bases). This CDR3 spans 15 amino acids. Trimming removed 4 bases at V and 1 base at J, with 14 bases between. Germline assignment: CDR1 SGDLS and CDR2 YYNGEE. This CDR3 is CASSISMTGQETQYF. CDR3 bases: TGTGCCAGCAGCATAAGCATGACAGGCCAAGAGACCCAGTACTTC.